This T cell receptor beta chain came from a study of T-cell memory formation after mild COVID-19. This CDR3 is built from 13 residues. Trimming pared 3 bases from V and 4 bases from J, leaving 9 bases between. This clonotype was seen repeatedly, ten times or more. What it recognizes is unknown. A 5'RACE reaction primed in the constant segment made cDNA libraries of TCR alpha and TCR beta, and these carried sample barcodes and UMIs. TCRdb reprocessed the 5' RACE reads with MiXCR, giving one entry per CDR3 protein. The sample holds over 120,000 distinct CDR3 sequences, about 5.5% seen once. Findings and limits, study-wide: SARS-CoV-2 specificity was not confirmed for second-wave clones peaking on day 37. Largely, contracting CD4+ clones fell within CM and EM, and contracting CD8+ clones within EMRA.

The genes are TRBV12-3 or TRBV12-4 and TRBJ1-2, with D tentatively TRBD1 (6 bases). The clonotype originates from an adult woman who had mild COVID-19 (a few samples of this study predate the infection). Cell type and time point are not known. Input material: PBMCs or a T cell subset sorted from them (not recorded which). The CDR3 loop reads CASSLGTTYGYTF. Here the CDR3 DNA reads TGTGCCAGCAGTTTGGGGACAACCTATGGCTACACCTTC.